Detailed here is one T cell receptor (beta chain). Germline V gene sequence: CDR1 SGHRS, CDR2 YFSETQ. The CDR3 sequence is 13 residues long. The V gene end was trimmed by 2 bases and the J gene end by 6 bases; junction bases not matched to a gene: 4. These data are taken from a study of blood T cell repertoires in COVID-19. Looking at the study overall: PBMCs, B-cell-depleted T cells, or T cells provided the cDNA or gDNA that made up the material.

Generated by immunoSEQ multiplex PCR, the TCRdb table keeps only in-frame clones and is missing some. Of approximately 290,000 clones listed, roughly nine tenths are singletons. The rearrangement joins TRBV5-1 to TRBJ2-7, with 8 bases that match TRBD1. Sequenced input: peripheral blood. The TCR originated in a woman aged 25 to 39 with COVID-19, enrolled during active disease. The CDR3 spells CASSFRQGSEQYF. The CDR3 nucleotides read TGCGCCAGCAGCTTCCGACAGGGGAGCGAGCAGTACTTC. Full variable domain (missing parts from reference TRBV5-1 and TRBJ2-7): KAGVTQTPRYLIKTRGQQVTLSCSPISGHRSVSWYQQTPGQGLQFLFEYFSETQRNKGNFPGRFSGRQFSNSRSEMNVSTLELGDSALYLCASSFRQGSEQYFGPGTRLTVT.